Below, 27 T cell receptor beta chains from the same sample are listed, as sequenced in a study of blood T cell repertoires in COVID-19. Measured with immunoSEQ multiplex PCR; TCRdb has only the in-frame clones, and not every one. In the table there are about 300,000 clones, about nine tenths of which are singletons. Sequencing was done on a sample of peripheral blood. Source of these receptors: a woman in her 30s with COVID-19, enrolled during active disease.

V is TRBV19 and J is TRBJ1-2; the D gene is possibly TRBD1 (6 bases). Germline V gives CDR1 LNHDA, CDR2 SQIVND (reference sequence). This CDR3 has 11 amino acids. V lost 9 bases, J lost 7 bases, and 12 bases lay in between. CDR3 in amino acids: CASGRGAGYTF. In DNA, the CDR3 is TGTGCCAGCGGGCGGGGGGCTGGCTACACCTTC.

This clone was observed once. The chain uses TRBV7-9 and TRBJ2-7, with TRBD1 matching 7 bases. Germline assignment: CDR1 SEHNR and CDR2 FQNEAQ (reference sequence). The CDR3 length is 16 residues. Unmatched junction bases numbered 13, after V lost 5 bases and J lost 3 bases. The CDR3 nucleotides are TGTGCCAGCAGCCCCCTCGACAGGGACCCGTACTACGAGCAGTACTTC. This codes for CASSPLDRDPYYEQYF.

This chain joins TRBV9 and TRBJ2-5, with TRBD2 matching over 14 bases. The CDR3 is made up of 17 amino acids. The germline V gene has CDR1 SGDLS and CDR2 YYNGEE. Germline trimming cut 3 bases from V and 4 bases from J; bases unmatched to any gene: 8. The CDR3 loop reads CASSGEGLAGAGETQYF. Written as DNA, the CDR3 is TGTGCCAGCAGCGGGGAGGGACTAGCGGGAGCGGGAGAGACCCAGTACTTC.

The chain uses TRBV4-1 and TRBJ1-2, with 8 bases identical to TRBD1. Per germline, CDR1 MGHRA and CDR2 YSYEKL. With V trimmed by 4 bases and J by 7 bases, 17 bases remained unmatched. This CDR3 spans 17 amino acids. The CDR3 spells CASSPPGGQVSLRGYTF. In DNA, the CDR3 is TGCGCCAGCAGCCCTCCTGGGGGACAGGTCTCTCTCCGTGGCTACACCTTC.

The CDR3 sequence: CASSLSGSGAGELFF. In nucleotides, the CDR3 is TGTGCCAGCAGTCTTAGCGGGAGTGGCGCCGGGGAGCTGTTTTTT. This chain connects TRBV28 to TRBJ2-2; 9 bases agree with TRBD2. CDR1 and CDR2 (germline): MDHEN, SYDVKM. CDR3 size: 15 residues. With V trimmed by 5 bases and J by 6 bases, 7 bases remained unmatched. Full variable domain (outside the CDR3, taken from reference TRBV28 and TRBJ2-2): DVKVTQSSRYLVKRTGEKVFLECVQDMDHENMFWYRQDPGLGLRLIYFSYDVKMKEKGDIPEGYSVSREKKERFSLILESASTNQTSMYLCASSLSGSGAGELFFGEGSRLTVL.

The chain recombines TRBV7-3 with TRBJ2-1; 9 bases are shared with TRBD1. The length of the CDR3 is 16 residues. The germline CDR1 and CDR2 sequences are SGHTA and FQGTGA. Losses at the gene ends were 6 bases for V and 5 bases for J; bases not matched to a gene: 11. In DNA, the CDR3 is TGTGCCAGCAGTCCAAGGGACAGGGCCCCTAACAATGAGCAGTTCTTC. Residues: CASSPRDRAPNNEQFF.

The sample holds a few counts of this clone. The chain uses TRBV11-3 and TRBJ2-1, with 7 bases matching TRBD1. This CDR3 is built from 15 residues. The V and J ends lost 1 base and 4 bases, in that order; junction bases with no gene match: 4. From germline, CDR1 is SGHNT and CDR2 YENEEA. CDR3 in amino acids: CASSLGAGGYNEQFF. The CDR3 DNA follows: TGTGCCAGCAGCTTAGGGGCAGGGGGTTACAATGAGCAGTTCTTC.

The V gene is TRBV28, the J gene TRBJ1-1, with a weak D call TRBD1 (6 bases). CDR3 length: 14 residues. Trimming removed 7 bases from V and 5 bases from J, with 17 bases in between. Germline-derived CDR1 and CDR2 are MDHEN and SYDVKM. The CDR3 is CASTNPQGRTEAFF. DNA of the CDR3: TGTGCCAGCACCAACCCACAGGGTAGGACTGAAGCTTTCTTT.

The V and J genes are TRBV4-1 and TRBJ2-2; D gene ambiguous. Germline CDR1 reads MGHRA; CDR2 reads YSYEKL. The ends were cut back, 4 bases at V and 1 base at J, with 7 bases in the middle. The CDR3 is 14 residues long. In DNA, the CDR3 is TGCGCCAGCAGCCCGAGACAGAACACCGGGGAGCTGTTTTTT. Translation gives CASSPRQNTGELFF.

The V call is TRBV29-1, the J call TRBJ2-1, with 9 bases matching TRBD1. The CDR3 sequence is 14 residues long. The trim removed 3 bases at V and 2 bases at J, leaving 2 bases unmatched. Germline CDR1 reads SQVTM; CDR2 reads ANQGSEA. The CDR3 is CSVDGTGTYNEQFF. DNA of the CDR3: TGCAGCGTTGACGGGACAGGGACCTACAATGAGCAGTTCTTC.

The table lists this clone with a count of one. This sequence joins TRBV30 and TRBJ2-5, with 7 nucleotides matching TRBD1. This CDR3 spans 12 amino acids. The germline V gene has CDR1 GTSNPN and CDR2 SVGIG (reference sequence). With 5 bases clipped from V and 5 bases from J, the junction kept 5 bases outside the gene matches. CDR3 in DNA: TGTGCCTGGGACAGGGACGGGGAGACCCAGTACTTC. This encodes CAWDRDGETQYF.

This clone has only a few counts. V and J are TRBV19 and TRBJ2-7; 13 bases are a match to TRBD2. CDR1 is LNHDA, CDR2 SQIVND, per germline (reference sequence). The length of the CDR3 is 15 residues. Trimming cost V 7 bases and J 2 bases; bases outside gene matches: 5. The CDR3 DNA follows: TGTGCCAGTACCACTAGCGGGAGGGCTCCCTACGAGCAGTACTTC. It yields the protein CASTTSGRAPYEQYF.

This clone was counted a single time. V gene TRBV30 combines with J gene TRBJ1-2; D is unclear. Trimming shortened V by 1 base and J by 4 bases, and 10 bases separated the two germline ends. CDR3 length: 13 amino acids. Germline V gene lookup returns CDR1 GTSNPN and CDR2 SVGIG (reference sequence). The CDR3 region is CAWSAGLGYGYTF. In DNA, the CDR3 is TGTGCCTGGAGTGCGGGGTTAGGCTATGGCTACACCTTC.

The chain joins TRBV11-2 to TRBJ2-1, with 14 bases lining up with TRBD2. The V segment lost 5 bases and the J segment 4 bases; nucleotides outside the gene matches: 13. The CDR3 is 19 amino acids. Germline CDR1 reads SGHAT; CDR2 reads FQNNGV. CDR3 residues: CASSPRTSGRTHLYNEQFF. The CDR3 coding sequence is TGTGCCAGCAGCCCTAGGACTAGCGGGAGGACCCATCTTTACAATGAGCAGTTCTTC.

The rearrangement uses TRBV5-1 and TRBJ1-2, with TRBD1 as a possible D gene (5 bases). Deletions cut 0 bases from V and 6 bases from J, with 12 bases between. The CDR3 contains 14 residues. Germline lookup yields CDR1 SGHRS and CDR2 YFSETQ. The CDR3 DNA follows: TGCGCCAGCAGCTTGGCCGCGGAGGGGAATGGCTACACCTTC. Protein: CASSLAAEGNGYTF.

This chain joins TRBV5-1 and TRBJ1-3; a possible D gene is TRBD1 (6 bases). The V and J ends lost 2 bases and 1 base respectively, with 10 bases between them. Germline CDR1 is SGHRS and CDR2 is YFSETQ. CDR3 size: 15 residues. The CDR3 is CASSFRGPSGNTIYF. CDR3 DNA sequence: TGCGCCAGCAGCTTCAGGGGACCTTCTGGAAACACCATATATTTT.

This rearrangement joins TRBV6-5 to TRBJ2-7, with a weak D call TRBD1 (6 bases). Trimming pared 7 bases from V and 2 bases from J, leaving 15 bases between. Germline V gives CDR1 MNHEY, CDR2 SVGAGI. The CDR3 consists of 14 residues. The CDR3 loop is CASTNYREPYEQYF. The DNA for the CDR3 is TGTGCCAGCACTAACTACAGGGAGCCCTACGAGCAGTACTTC.

The rearrangement links TRBV13 to TRBJ1-1, with 7 bases fitting TRBD1. The CDR3 is made up of 14 amino acids. Germline CDR1 and CDR2: PRHDT and FYEKMQ (reference sequence). V dropped 2 bases and J dropped 4; count of bases not matched to a gene: 4. The CDR3 sequence is CASSLQGVGTEAFF. CDR3 nucleotide sequence: TGTGCCAGCAGCTTACAGGGGGTTGGCACTGAAGCTTTCTTT.

This rearrangement joins TRBV28 to TRBJ2-5, with D maybe TRBD2 (7 bases). The CDR3 extends over 15 amino acids. The V end was cut by 6 bases, the J end by 4 bases, with 18 bases between. The V gene's germline CDR1 is MDHEN and CDR2 SYDVKM. The CDR3 here is CASRGTKGVGETQYF. The CDR3, as DNA: TGTGCCAGCAGGGGGACTAAGGGGGTCGGAGAGACCCAGTACTTC. Combining the CDR3 with reference TRBV28 and TRBJ2-5 gives the whole variable domain DVKVTQSSRYLVKRTGEKVFLECVQDMDHENMFWYRQDPGLGLRLIYFSYDVKMKEKGDIPEGYSVSREKKERFSLILESASTNQTSMYLCASRGTKGVGETQYFGPGTRLLVL.

The sample holds one count of this clone. This chain joins TRBV5-1 and TRBJ1-3; D is undetermined. This CDR3 has 14 residues. Trimming removed 4 bases at V and 4 bases at J, with 12 bases between. The germline V gene has CDR1 SGHRS and CDR2 YFSETQ. This chain's CDR3 is CASSPGGIGNTIYF. The CDR3 coding sequence is TGCGCCAGCAGCCCGGGAGGGATCGGAAACACCATATATTTT.

The chain recombines TRBV4-2 with TRBJ2-4, with 7 nucleotides matching TRBD2. The germline gives CDR1 LGHNA, CDR2 YNFKEQ. Unmatched junction bases numbered 4, after V lost 0 bases and J lost 8 bases. The CDR3 extends over 14 amino acids. The CDR3 sequence is CASSQDLREYIQYF. The DNA for the CDR3 is TGTGCCAGCAGCCAAGATTTGCGGGAGTACATTCAGTACTTC.

The rearrangement links TRBV6-5 to TRBJ2-6; D uncertain. Germline lookup yields CDR1 MNHEY and CDR2 SVGAGI. The germline V and J ends were trimmed by 0 bases and 0 bases, with 6 bases remaining between them. This CDR3 contains 16 residues. The CDR3 nucleotides are TGTGCCAGCAGTTACTCTTCATCCTCTGGGGCCAACGTCCTGACTTTC. Its translation is CASSYSSSSGANVLTF.

The genes are TRBV6-5 and TRBJ1-1, with D hard to call. The CDR3 spans 15 residues. Germline CDR1 reads MNHEY; CDR2 reads SVGAGI. Trimming shortened V by 0 bases and J by 0 bases, and 8 bases separated the two germline ends. CDR3 DNA: TGTGCCAGCAGTTACTCGAGACACCTGAACACTGAAGCTTTCTTT. Translation gives CASSYSRHLNTEAFF.

This sequence joins TRBV7-2 and TRBJ2-7, with 14 bases fitting TRBD2. Losses at the gene ends were 5 bases for V and 6 bases for J; bases not matched to a gene: 3. CDR3 length equals 14 residues. Germline V gene sequence: CDR1 SGHTA, CDR2 FQGNSA. The CDR3 sequence is CASSLTSGRGEQYF. The CDR3 coding sequence is TGTGCCAGCAGCCTGACTAGCGGGAGGGGCGAGCAGTACTTC.

The chain recombines TRBV7-3 with TRBJ2-1, with 10 bases matching TRBD2. The J segment lost 8 bases and the V segment lost 5 bases, leaving 3 bases of the junction unmatched. The CDR3 has 13 residues. Germline V gene lookup returns CDR1 SGHTA and CDR2 FQGTGA. As DNA, the CDR3 is TGTGCCAGCAGCGCTAGCGGGAGTGATGAGCAGTTCTTC. This encodes CASSASGSDEQFF.

This clone was recorded a few times. The rearrangement links TRBV18 to TRBJ1-5; a possible D gene is TRBD1 (6 bases). Germline V gene lookup returns CDR1 KGHSH and CDR2 LQKENI. V was shortened by 6 bases and J by 0 bases, with 15 bases between the two germline ends. The CDR3 has 16 residues. The CDR3 loop is CASSPDSTFSNQPQHF. CDR3 DNA sequence: TGTGCCAGCTCGCCGGACAGCACCTTTAGCAATCAGCCCCAGCATTTT. Combining the CDR3 with reference TRBV18 and TRBJ1-5 gives the whole variable domain NAGVMQNPRHLVRRRGQEARLRCSPMKGHSHVYWYRQLPEEGLKFMVYLQKENIIDESGMPKERFSAEFPKEGPSILRIQQVVRGDSAAYFCASSPDSTFSNQPQHFGDGTRLSIL.

The chain carries TRBV11-2 and TRBJ2-7; no definite D call. V dropped 5 bases and J dropped 2 bases, with 4 bases sitting between them. The CDR3 sequence is 11 residues long. The V gene's germline CDR1 is SGHAT and CDR2 FQNNGV. The CDR3: CASSRTYEQYF. The CDR3 region has the DNA TGTGCCAGCAGCCGTACCTACGAGCAGTACTTC. Supplemented by reference TRBV11-2 and TRBJ2-7, the full variable domain reads EAGVAQSPRYKIIEKRQSVAFWCNPISGHATLYWYQQILGQGPKLLIQFQNNGVVDDSQLPKDRFSAERLKGVDSTLKIQPAKLEDSAVYLCASSRTYEQYFGPGTRLTVT.